This TCR beta chain was observed in a study of T cell responses to AZD1222 COVID-19 vaccine. Sequenced by immunoSEQ multiplex PCR; TCRdb stores in-frame clones only, minus some. The sample has some 150,000 clones, about 91% seen once. Trimming at V came to 2 bases and at J to 2 bases, leaving 2 bases not matched to a gene. Germline CDR1 is KGHDR and CDR2 is SFDVKD. The CDR3 has 14 amino acids. The rearrangement joins TRBV24-1 to TRBJ2-7, with 7 bases lining up with TRBD1. The sequencing here drew on peripheral blood, taken on day 0 of AZD1222 vaccination. This sequence originates from an adult in good health. DNA for the CDR3: TGTGCCACCAGTGATTCGGACAGGACCTACGAGCAGTACTTC. It yields the protein CATSDSDRTYEQYF.